One sample yielded the 7 T cell receptor beta chains listed below, sequenced in a study of T cell changes during pregnancy in multiple sclerosis (dated by TCRdb to about 2019). The library was made by the immunoSEQ multiplex PCR assay. TCRdb mirrors the immuneACCESS table, restricted to in-frame sequences. Some clones are absent from its copies; in checked studies, under half trace to an unresolved V gene, and the reason for the others is unknown. A total of 45,000 or so clones appear in this sample, about nine tenths of them only once. The ten largest clones capture roughly 9% of the sample. The sample consisted of CD8+ T cells from peripheral blood mononuclear cells, taken after pregnancy. These receptor sequences come from a female donor with multiple sclerosis, enrolled in a pregnancy study.

A single count supports this clone. This sequence joins TRBV4-3 and TRBJ2-7, with TRBD1 matching over 7 bases. Trimming at V came to 1 base and at J to 1 base, leaving 7 bases not matched to a gene. This CDR3 has 16 residues. Germline lookup yields CDR1 LGHNA and CDR2 YSLEER. This CDR3 reads CASSQGTGTDSYEQYF. The CDR3 coding sequence is TGCGCCAGCAGCCAAGGGACCGGGACAGATTCCTACGAGCAGTACTTC.

The chain joins TRBV30 to TRBJ2-1, with TRBD1 matching over 12 bases. Germline CDR1 GTSNPN, CDR2 SVGIG (reference sequence). The ends lost 0 bases at V and 6 bases at J; junction bases unmatched: 12. This CDR3 region has 18 residues. The DNA of the CDR3 is TGTGCCTGGAGTGTACGTTATCGGGACAGGGGGCTATTCAATGAGCAGTTCTTC. Encoded protein: CAWSVRYRDRGLFNEQFF.

The J gene is TRBJ1-2, the V gene TRBV28; D uncertain. This CDR3 region has 14 residues. V was trimmed by 2 bases and J by 7 bases, leaving 14 bases between them. The V gene's germline CDR1 is MDHEN and CDR2 SYDVKM. The CDR3 sequence: CASSLSGRGGGYTF. The CDR3 nucleotides are TGTGCCAGCAGTTTAAGCGGAAGAGGAGGTGGCTACACCTTC.

As regards this clone: Mismatch with germline at one junction end may stem from a read error. The rearrangement links TRBV7-9 to TRBJ2-5; possibly TRBD1 for D (6 bases). CDR1 is SEHNR, CDR2 FQNEAQ, per germline (reference sequence). The CDR3 is 14 residues long. Here the CDR3 reads CASSSSQGQGTQYF. DNA of the CDR3: TGTGCCAGCAGCTCATCACAGGGTCAAGGGACCCAGTACTTC.

The count of this clone is one. The chain employs TRBV4-2 and TRBJ1-1; D unresolved. The CDR3 has 15 residues. Looked up from germline, CDR1 is LGHNA and CDR2 is YNFKEQ. Trimming took 1 base from V and 0 from J, leaving 9 bases between them. CDR3 DNA: TGTGCCAGCAGCCAAGCCCGGGGAATGAACACTGAAGCTTTCTTT. Its protein product is CASSQARGMNTEAFF.

The chain combines TRBV5-1 with TRBJ2-7; perhaps TRBD2 as D (5 bases). Germline-derived CDR1 and CDR2 are SGHRS and YFSETQ. This CDR3 contains 16 residues. V lost 1 base to trimming and J lost 0 bases, with 14 bases between them. The CDR3 sequence is CASSLLPGIDSYEQYF. In DNA, the CDR3 is TGCGCCAGCAGCTTGTTGCCGGGGATTGACTCCTACGAGCAGTACTTC.

This clone was detected once. The V and J genes are TRBV6-5 and TRBJ1-5, with D unclear. Germline V gives CDR1 MNHEY, CDR2 SVGAGI. The CDR3 has 15 residues. The ends were cut back, 4 bases at V and 5 bases at J, with 15 bases in the middle. CDR3 DNA sequence: TGTGCCAGCAGTTCGGCCCCCGGGATTTATCAGCCCCAGCATTTT. Protein product: CASSSAPGIYQPQHF.